The 9 T cell receptor beta chains below were found in one sample sequenced in a study of blood T cell repertoires in COVID-19. Sequencing used immunoSEQ multiplex PCR; TCRdb keeps in-frame clones, though not all of them. The table lists tens of thousands of clones, approximately 90% of them singletons. Sequencing input: peripheral blood. Receptors originate from a human donor in a cohort sampled during active COVID-19.

The V gene is TRBV24-1, the J gene TRBJ2-1; 8 bases are a match to TRBD1. The CDR3 is made up of 15 amino acids. Trimming took 4 bases from V and 9 from J; bases not matched to a gene: 10. CDR1 is KGHDR and CDR2 is SFDVKD in the germline V gene. CDR3 in amino acids: CATSDRGQGRGEQFF. The CDR3 DNA is TGTGCCACCAGTGACCGTGGACAGGGAAGAGGTGAGCAGTTCTTC.

This chain connects TRBV12-3 or TRBV12-4 to TRBJ1-4, with 7 bases matching TRBD1. The trim removed 5 bases at V and 13 bases at J, leaving 4 bases unmatched. The CDR3 has 11 amino acids. The CDR3 region is CASSNRGALFF. DNA for the CDR3: TGTGCCAGCAGTAACAGGGGTGCACTGTTTTTT.

The chain employs TRBV2 and TRBJ1-6; a possible D gene is TRBD1 (6 bases). V lost 2 bases and J lost 10, with 12 bases in between. There are 14 residues in the CDR3. Germline lookup yields CDR1 SNHLY and CDR2 FYNNEI. The CDR3 DNA follows: TGTGCCAGCAGTGAAACCCAGGGGAAATCACCCCTCCACTTT. It codes for CASSETQGKSPLHF.

J is TRBJ1-1 and V is TRBV4-1, with 8 bases identical to TRBD1. The CDR3 is 16 amino acids. CDR1 is MGHRA and CDR2 is YSYEKL in the germline V gene. The junction had 6 bases not matched to a gene; V was cut back by 2 bases and J by 1 base. CDR3 region: CASSQRRTGTNTEAFF. DNA for the CDR3: TGCGCCAGCAGCCAAAGACGGACAGGGACGAACACTGAAGCTTTCTTT.

The V call is TRBV7-8, the J call TRBJ2-5, with D perhaps matching TRBD1 (6 bases). CDR1 and CDR2 from the germline V gene are SGHVS and FQNEAQ. V was shortened by 3 bases and J by 2 bases, with 10 bases between the two germline ends. The CDR3 is 14 amino acids. The CDR3, as DNA: TGTGCCAGCAGCTTCCAGGGGCGGCAAGAGACCCAGTACTTC. Encoded protein: CASSFQGRQETQYF.

J is TRBJ2-2 and V is TRBV5-1; D is uncertain. This CDR3 region has 15 residues. CDR1 and CDR2 (germline): SGHRS, YFSETQ. V was shortened by 4 bases and J by 5 bases, with 15 bases between the two germline ends. Here the CDR3 reads CASSISEDLTGELFF. The CDR3 bases are TGCGCCAGCAGCATATCAGAGGATTTAACCGGGGAGCTGTTTTTT. Variable domain in full (rest from reference TRBV5-1 and TRBJ2-2): KAGVTQTPRYLIKTRGQQVTLSCSPISGHRSVSWYQQTPGQGLQFLFEYFSETQRNKGNFPGRFSGRQFSNSRSEMNVSTLELGDSALYLCASSISEDLTGELFFGEGSRLTVL.

The chain recombines TRBV10-1 with TRBJ2-5; tentative D call: TRBD1 (6 bases). The ends were cut back, 2 bases at V and 3 bases at J, with 10 bases in the middle. Germline V gene data show CDR1 as WNHNN and CDR2 as SYGVQD (reference sequence). The length of the CDR3 is 14 residues. This CDR3 is CASSEGGAEETQYF. Written as DNA, the CDR3 is TGCGCCAGCAGTGAGGGGGGCGCGGAAGAGACCCAGTACTTC.

This clone was seen a few times. The chain links TRBV18 to TRBJ1-1, with D possibly matching TRBD1 (6 bases). Germline loops: CDR1 KGHSH, CDR2 LQKENI. CDR3 length: 14 residues. V lost 3 bases and J lost 2, with 10 bases in between. The CDR3 reads CASSPRQVNTEAFF. DNA for the CDR3: TGTGCCAGCTCACCTAGACAGGTTAACACTGAAGCTTTCTTT.

The V and J genes are TRBV5-1 and TRBJ2-5; 11 bases map to TRBD1. Germline loops: CDR1 SGHRS, CDR2 YFSETQ. The CDR3 consists of 14 residues. Trimming took 4 bases from V and 4 from J; bases not matched to a gene: 3. For the CDR3, the DNA is TGCGCCAGCAGCGGGACAGGGGGTAGAGAGACCCAGTACTTC. It translates to CASSGTGGRETQYF.